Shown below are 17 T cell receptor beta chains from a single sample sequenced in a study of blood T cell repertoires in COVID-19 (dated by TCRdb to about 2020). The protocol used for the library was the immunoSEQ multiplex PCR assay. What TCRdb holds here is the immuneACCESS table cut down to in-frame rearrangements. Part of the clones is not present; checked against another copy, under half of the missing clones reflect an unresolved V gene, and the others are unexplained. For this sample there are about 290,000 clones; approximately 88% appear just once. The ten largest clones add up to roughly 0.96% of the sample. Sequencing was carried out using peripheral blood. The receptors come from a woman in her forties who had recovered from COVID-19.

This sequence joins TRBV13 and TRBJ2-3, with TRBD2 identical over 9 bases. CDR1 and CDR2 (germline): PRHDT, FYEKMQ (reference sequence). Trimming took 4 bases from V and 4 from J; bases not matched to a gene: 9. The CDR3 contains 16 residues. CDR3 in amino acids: CASSSLAGVGADTQYF. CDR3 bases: TGTGCCAGCAGCTCGTTAGCGGGAGTGGGGGCAGATACGCAGTATTTT.

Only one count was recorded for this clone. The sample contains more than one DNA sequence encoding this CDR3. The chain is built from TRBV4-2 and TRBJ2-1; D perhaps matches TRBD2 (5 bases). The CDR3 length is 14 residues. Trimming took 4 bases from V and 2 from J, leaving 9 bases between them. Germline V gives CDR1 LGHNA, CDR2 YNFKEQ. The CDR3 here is CASSPSGAYNEQFF. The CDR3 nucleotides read TGTGCCAGCAGCCCGAGCGGAGCCTACAATGAGCAGTTCTTC.

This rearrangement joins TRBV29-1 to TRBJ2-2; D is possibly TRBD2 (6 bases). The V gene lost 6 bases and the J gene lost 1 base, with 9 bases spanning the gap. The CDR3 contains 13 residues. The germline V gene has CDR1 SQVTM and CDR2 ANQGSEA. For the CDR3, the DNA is TGCAGCGTGATGGGGGGGAACACCGGGGAGCTGTTTTTT. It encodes CSVMGGNTGELFF.

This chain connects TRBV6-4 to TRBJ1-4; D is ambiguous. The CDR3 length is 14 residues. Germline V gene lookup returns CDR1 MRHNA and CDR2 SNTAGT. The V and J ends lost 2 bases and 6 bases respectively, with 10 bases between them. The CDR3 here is CASSDRLADEKLFF. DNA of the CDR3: TGTGCCAGCAGTGACCGGTTAGCGGATGAAAAACTGTTTTTT.

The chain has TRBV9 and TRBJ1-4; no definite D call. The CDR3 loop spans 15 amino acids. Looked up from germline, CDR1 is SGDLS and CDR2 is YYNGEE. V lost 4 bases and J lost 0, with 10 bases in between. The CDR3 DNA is TGTGCCAGCAGCATGGGAGATGCAACTAATGAAAAACTGTTTTTT. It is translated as CASSMGDATNEKLFF.

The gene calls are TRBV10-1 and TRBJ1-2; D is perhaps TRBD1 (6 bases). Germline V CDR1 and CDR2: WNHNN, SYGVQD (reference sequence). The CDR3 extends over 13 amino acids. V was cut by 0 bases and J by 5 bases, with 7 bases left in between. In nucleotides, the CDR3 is TGCGCCAGCAGTGAGTCAGGGACATATGGCTACACCTTC. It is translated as CASSESGTYGYTF.

The CDR3 sequence: CASSRSGGHQETQYF. The CDR3 DNA follows: TGTGCCAGCAGCCGCAGCGGGGGGCACCAAGAGACCCAGTACTTC. The chain is built from TRBV7-9 and TRBJ2-5, with 9 bases lining up with TRBD2. Germline lookup yields CDR1 SEHNR and CDR2 FQNEAQ (reference sequence). Unmatched junction bases numbered 4, after V lost 5 bases and J lost 0 bases. The CDR3 is 15 amino acids.

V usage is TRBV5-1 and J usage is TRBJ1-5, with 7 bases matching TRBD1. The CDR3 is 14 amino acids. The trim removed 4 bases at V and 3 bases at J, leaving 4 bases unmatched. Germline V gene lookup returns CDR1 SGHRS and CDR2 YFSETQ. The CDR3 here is CASSTTGDNQPQHF. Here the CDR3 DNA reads TGCGCCAGCAGCACCACAGGGGACAATCAGCCCCAGCATTTT.

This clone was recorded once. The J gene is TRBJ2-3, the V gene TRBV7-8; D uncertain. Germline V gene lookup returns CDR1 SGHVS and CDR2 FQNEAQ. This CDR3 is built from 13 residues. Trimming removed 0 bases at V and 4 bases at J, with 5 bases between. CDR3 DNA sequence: TGTGCCAGCAGCTTAGCAATCGCAGATACGCAGTATTTT. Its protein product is CASSLAIADTQYF. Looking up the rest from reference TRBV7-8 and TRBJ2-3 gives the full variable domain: GAGVSQSPRYKVAKRGQDVALRCDPISGHVSLFWYQQALGQGPEFLTYFQNEAQLDKSGLPSDRFFAERPEGSVSTLKIQRTQQEDSAVYLCASSLAIADTQYFGPGTRLTVL.

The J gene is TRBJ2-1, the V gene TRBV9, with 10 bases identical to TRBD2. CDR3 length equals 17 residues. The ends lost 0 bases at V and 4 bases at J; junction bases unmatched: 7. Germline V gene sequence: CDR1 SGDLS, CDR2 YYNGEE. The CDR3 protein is CASSVDPSGSAYNEQFF. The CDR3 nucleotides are TGTGCCAGCAGCGTAGATCCTAGCGGGAGCGCATACAATGAGCAGTTCTTC.

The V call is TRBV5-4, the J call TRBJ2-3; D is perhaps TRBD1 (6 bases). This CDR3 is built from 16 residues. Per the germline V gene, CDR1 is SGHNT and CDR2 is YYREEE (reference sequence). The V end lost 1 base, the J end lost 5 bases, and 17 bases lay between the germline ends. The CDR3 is CASSLQLLGAGDTQYF. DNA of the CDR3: TGTGCCAGCAGCTTGCAATTGTTGGGGGCCGGAGATACGCAGTATTTT.

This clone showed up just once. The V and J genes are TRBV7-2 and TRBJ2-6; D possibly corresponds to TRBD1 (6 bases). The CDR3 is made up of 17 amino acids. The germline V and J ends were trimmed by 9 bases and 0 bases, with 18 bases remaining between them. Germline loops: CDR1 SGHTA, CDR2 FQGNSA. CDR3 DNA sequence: TGTGCCAGTCGACAGGATTGGGCCTTCTCTGGGGCCAACGTCCTGACTTTC. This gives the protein CASRQDWAFSGANVLTF. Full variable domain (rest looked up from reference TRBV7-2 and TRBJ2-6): GAGVSQSPSNKVTEKGKDVELRCDPISGHTALYWYRQSLGQGLEFLIYFQGNSAPDKSGLPSDRFSAERTGGSVSTLTIQRTQQEDSAVYLCASRQDWAFSGANVLTFGAGSRLTVL.

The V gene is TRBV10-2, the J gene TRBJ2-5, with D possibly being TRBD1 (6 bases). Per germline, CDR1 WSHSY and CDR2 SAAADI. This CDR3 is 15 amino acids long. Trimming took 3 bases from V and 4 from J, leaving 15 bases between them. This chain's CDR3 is CASSDWQGKGETQYF. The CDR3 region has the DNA TGCGCCAGCAGTGACTGGCAGGGGAAGGGAGAGACCCAGTACTTC.

The CDR3 sequence is CASSLTGTKETQYF. The CDR3, as DNA: TGCGCCAGCAGCTTGACCGGGACTAAAGAGACCCAGTACTTC. The V call is TRBV5-1, the J call TRBJ2-5; 7 bases fit TRBD2. This CDR3 region has 14 residues. Germline CDR1 is SGHRS and CDR2 is YFSETQ. Trimming removed 1 base from V and 3 bases from J; junction bases left unmatched: 3.

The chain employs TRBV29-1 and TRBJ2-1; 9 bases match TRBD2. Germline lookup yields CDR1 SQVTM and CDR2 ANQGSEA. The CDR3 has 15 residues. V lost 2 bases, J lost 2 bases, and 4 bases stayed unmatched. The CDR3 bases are TGCAGCGTTGAATTAGGACTAGCGACCTACAATGAGCAGTTCTTC. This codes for CSVELGLATYNEQFF.

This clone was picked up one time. CDR3 region: CASTPGTGNQPQHF. The CDR3 nucleotides are TGTGCCAGCACCCCTGGGACAGGGAATCAGCCCCAGCATTTT. The V and J genes are TRBV25-1 and TRBJ1-5, with 9 bases that match TRBD1. V dropped 7 bases and J dropped 4; count of bases not matched to a gene: 5. Germline CDR1 is MGHDK and CDR2 is SYGVNS. This CDR3 contains 14 residues.

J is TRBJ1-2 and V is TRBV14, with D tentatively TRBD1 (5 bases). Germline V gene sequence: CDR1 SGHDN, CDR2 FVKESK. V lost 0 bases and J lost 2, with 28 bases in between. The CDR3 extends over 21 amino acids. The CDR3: CASSQDPYLWGVGRKNYGYTF. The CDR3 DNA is TGTGCCAGCAGCCAAGACCCCTACCTCTGGGGGGTCGGCCGAAAAAACTATGGCTACACCTTC.